This entry concerns a single T cell receptor (beta chain). Its antigen is undetermined. Trimming cost V 0 bases and J 4 bases, with 13 bases left between them. The germline CDR1 and CDR2 sequences are LNHNV and YYDKDF (reference sequence). This CDR3 spans 16 amino acids. These data originate in a study of cytomegalovirus exposure and HLA in healthy donors. Notes on the study in general: Confirmation was obtained in vitro that a few CMV-associated chains are specific for CMV antigens.

PCR primers comprised 60 Vbeta and 13 Jbeta primers. Using immunoSEQ multiplex PCR, the repertoire was profiled, and TCRdb retains in-frame clones only, with some absent. The listing contains around 80,000 clones. The chain recombines TRBV15 with TRBJ1-5, with D possibly TRBD1 on 5 matching bases. This TCR came from a man aged 40-55 years in good health and CMV-seronegative. The sequenced material came from PBMCs. CDR3 protein: CATSRDAGPLNQPQHF. The CDR3 bases are TGTGCCACCAGCAGAGATGCGGGGCCGCTTAATCAGCCCCAGCATTTT.